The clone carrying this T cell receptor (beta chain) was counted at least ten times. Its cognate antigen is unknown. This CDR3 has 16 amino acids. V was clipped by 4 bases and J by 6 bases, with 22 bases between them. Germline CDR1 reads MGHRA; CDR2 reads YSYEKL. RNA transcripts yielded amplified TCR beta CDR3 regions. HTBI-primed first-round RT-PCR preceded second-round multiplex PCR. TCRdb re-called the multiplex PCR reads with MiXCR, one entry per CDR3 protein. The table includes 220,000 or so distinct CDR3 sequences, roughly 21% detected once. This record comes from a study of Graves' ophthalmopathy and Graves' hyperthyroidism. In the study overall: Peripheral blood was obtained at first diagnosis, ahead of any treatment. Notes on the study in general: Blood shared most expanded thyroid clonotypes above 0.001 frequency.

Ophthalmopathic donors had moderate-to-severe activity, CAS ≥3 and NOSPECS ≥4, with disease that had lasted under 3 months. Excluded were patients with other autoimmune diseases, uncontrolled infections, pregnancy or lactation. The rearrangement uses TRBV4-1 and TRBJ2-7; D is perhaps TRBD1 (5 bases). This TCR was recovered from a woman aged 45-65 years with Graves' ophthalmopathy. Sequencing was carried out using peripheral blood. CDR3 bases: TGCGCCAGCAGCCGTCATCCGGACATACTTTCACGCGAGCAGTACTTC. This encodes CASSRHPDILSREQYF.